This is a list of T cell receptor beta chains from one sample in a study of blood T cell repertoires in COVID-19. The method was immunoSEQ multiplex PCR; TCRdb's version includes in-frame clones alone and lacks a portion of them. The sample yields roughly 130,000 clones, roughly 77% seen once. Sequences were obtained from peripheral blood. All receptors come from a woman in her 70s with COVID-19, enrolled during active disease. The CDR3 runs from the conserved cysteine through the conserved F or W. The order of the fields is CDR3 DNA, CDR3 protein, V gene, D gene, J gene, clone size. The D gene is left open where the match is weak. Size is omitted from some rows. Given values are once, few, many or a class for expanded clones.

TGTGCCAGCAGCTTAGATGGCGGACAGGGGGCTGGCTACACCTTC,CASSLDGGQGAGYTF,TRBV7-8,TRBD1,TRBJ1-2,.
TGTGCCAGCAGCACTAAGAGGACCCAGTACTTC,CASSTKRTQYF,TRBV7-2,.,TRBJ2-5,.
TGTGCCAGCAGTTTTAGCAGCTCCTACGAGCAGTACTTC,CASSFSSSYEQYF,TRBV27,.,TRBJ2-7,.
TGTGCCAGCAGTGTTCTCGGCACAGATACGCAGTATTTT,CASSVLGTDTQYF,TRBV2,.,TRBJ2-3,.
TGTGCCAGCAGCCTAGGGACTAGCGGGGGAGATACGCAGTATTTT,CASSLGTSGGDTQYF,TRBV11-3,TRBD2,TRBJ2-3,.
TGCGCCAGCAGGGAGGGGGGGCCATCCTACAATGAGCAGTTCTTC,CASREGGPSYNEQFF,TRBV5-1,.,TRBJ2-1,once
TGCAGCGTAGGACAGGGGGTCGGGGAGCTGTTTTTT,CSVGQGVGELFF,TRBV29-1,TRBD1,TRBJ2-2,.
TGTGCCAGCAGTTACTCTCAGAAAGCTAACTATGGCTACACCTTC,CASSYSQKANYGYTF,TRBV6-5,.,TRBJ1-2,once
TGTGCCAGTAACCCAGGGGGCTACGTGGAAAAACTGTTTTTT,CASNPGGYVEKLFF,TRBV19,TRBD1,TRBJ1-4,.
TGTGCCAGCAGCCCAGCGGGGGTCTACAATGAGCAGTTCTTC,CASSPAGVYNEQFF,TRBV14,TRBD2,TRBJ2-1,.
TGTGCCAGCTCACCGCGCGTCGCCGGGGAGCTGTTTTTT,CASSPRVAGELFF,TRBV18,.,TRBJ2-2,.
TGCGCCAGCAGCCACGGACAGGGCCCCAGGGATACTGAAGCTTTCTTT,CASSHGQGPRDTEAFF,TRBV4-1,TRBD1,TRBJ1-1,.
TGTGCCAGCAGCCTGACAGGGGATAATTCACCCCTCCACTTT,CASSLTGDNSPLHF,TRBV9,TRBD1,TRBJ1-6,many
TGTGCCAGCTCGGGTCCGGACAGTAGCTCTGGAAACACCATATATTTT,CASSGPDSSSGNTIYF,TRBV18,.,TRBJ1-3,.
TGTGCCAGCAGTTTCAATTGGGACAGTTTGAACACTGAAGCTTTCTTT,CASSFNWDSLNTEAFF,TRBV28,TRBD1,TRBJ1-1,.
TGTGCCAGCAGCGTAGGTACTAGCGGGGGGTATGAGCAGTTCTTC,CASSVGTSGGYEQFF,TRBV9,TRBD2,TRBJ2-1,many
TGTGCCAGCAGCGTTAAAGGGGATCTAGGGTCCTACGAGCAGTACTTC,CASSVKGDLGSYEQYF,TRBV9,.,TRBJ2-7,.
TGTGCCAGCAGCAATTCCCGGGACGGAGGGATTAGGGAGCTGTTTTTT,CASSNSRDGGIRELFF,TRBV5-6,.,TRBJ2-2,.
TGTGCCAGCAGTAAAACAAGGAACACCGGGGAGCTGTTTTTT,CASSKTRNTGELFF,TRBV27,.,TRBJ2-2,.
TGTGCCAGCAGCTTACTGGGGCCCCAGGGTGAACAGTACTTC,CASSLLGPQGEQYF,TRBV7-3,.,TRBJ2-7,.
TGCGCCAGCAGCTTGGCCCGGGACACTGAAGCTTTCTTT,CASSLARDTEAFF,TRBV5-1,.,TRBJ1-1,.
TGTGCCAGCAGCTTAGCGGCCCCTGAAGCTTTCTTT,CASSLAAPEAFF,TRBV7-9,.,TRBJ1-1,many